These 32 T cell receptor beta chains were all obtained from the same sample, sequenced in a study of patients and donors after allogeneic stem cell transplantation. TCRdb itself ran the RT-PCR reads through MiXCR, one entry per CDR3 protein. The sample yields about 200,000 distinct CDR3 sequences, about 38% seen once. The specimen sequenced was blood, either unsorted or a sorted T cell fraction (not recorded which). The receptors were gathered from a human donor who was either an allogeneic HSCT recipient or a stem cell or donor lymphocyte infusion donor (not recorded which). It is not recorded whose cells these are; they may come from a transplant donor.

This clonotype was counted a few times. The chain has TRBV9 and TRBJ1-1; D not resolved. This CDR3 region has 15 residues. Germline V gene lookup returns CDR1 SGDLS and CDR2 YYNGEE. Trimming left V 4 bases short and J 1 base short, with 14 bases between. In nucleotides, the CDR3 is TGTGCCAGCAGCCCCCTTCCTTCGTGGAACACTGAAGCTTTCTTT. Its protein product is CASSPLPSWNTEAFF.

This clonotype appeared a few times. Here the CDR3 reads CASSEARGEDYGYTF. CDR3 in DNA: TGTGCCAGCAGCGAGGCCCGGGGAGAGGACTATGGCTACACCTTC. The V gene is TRBV5-5, the J gene TRBJ1-2; no clear D. CDR3 length: 15 residues. Between the trimmed V and J ends, which lost 4 bases and 3 bases, there was a span of 16 bases. Germline V gene sequence: CDR1 SGHKS, CDR2 YYEKEE (reference sequence).

This clonotype showed up just once. Here the CDR3 omits its conserved ending phenylalanine or tryptophan, so a read error is the likely source. This chain connects TRBV3-1 to TRBJ1-5; the match to TRBD1 covers 8 bases. Per the germline V gene, CDR1 is LGHDT and CDR2 is YNNKEL (reference sequence). The junction had 5 bases not matched to a gene; V was cut back by 4 bases and J by 6 bases. This CDR3 comprises 14 residues. The CDR3 bases are TGTGCCAGCAGCCTCAACAGGGGGGGTCAGCCCCAGCATTAT. The encoded protein is CASSLNRGGQPQHY.

This clonotype occurred a few times. This chain uses TRBV6-5 with TRBJ1-2; 8 bases line up with TRBD1. Germline assignment: CDR1 MNHEY and CDR2 SVGAGI. This CDR3 region has 13 residues. The J segment lost 6 bases and the V segment lost 4 bases, leaving 4 bases of the junction unmatched. The CDR3 DNA sequence: TGTGCCAGCAGTTCTGGCAGGGGGCATGGCTACACCTTC. It yields the protein CASSSGRGHGYTF.

This clonotype has more than one count but fewer than ten. CDR3 amino acids: CSAPLLGQDLETQYF. For the CDR3, the DNA is TGCAGCGCGCCGCTGTTAGGACAGGATTTAGAGACCCAGTACTTC. The chain is built from TRBV29-1 and TRBJ2-5; 7 nucleotides line up with TRBD1. The trim removed 7 bases at V and 4 bases at J, leaving 15 bases unmatched. CDR1 is SQVTM and CDR2 is ANQGSEA in the germline V gene. The CDR3 runs to 15 residues. Full variable domain (outside the CDR3, taken from reference TRBV29-1 and TRBJ2-5): SAVISQKPSRDICQRGTSLTIQCQVDSQVTMMFWYRQQPGQSLTLIATANQGSEATYESGFVIDKFPISRPNLTFSTLTVSNMSPEDSSIYLCSAPLLGQDLETQYFGPGTRLLVL.

This clonotype showed up just a few times. J is TRBJ2-3 and V is TRBV2; D unresolved. The CDR3 loop spans 13 amino acids. Germline values: CDR1 SNHLY, CDR2 FYNNEI. The V and J ends lost 4 bases and 0 bases respectively, with 5 bases between them. The CDR3 DNA follows: TGTGCCAGCAGTGCAACTAGCACAGATACGCAGTATTTT. It translates to CASSATSTDTQYF.

Only a few counts were recorded for this clonotype. The J gene is TRBJ1-2, the V gene TRBV27; no reliable D call. Germline CDR1 MNHEY, CDR2 SMNVEV (reference sequence). The CDR3 spans 14 residues. V was trimmed by 3 bases and J by 5 bases, leaving 13 bases between them. The CDR3 nucleotides read TGTGCCAGCAGTTTTGCCCTGACTGGGTATGGCTACACCTTC. Its protein product is CASSFALTGYGYTF.

The sample holds a few counts of this clonotype. The rearrangement joins TRBV5-4 to TRBJ1-1, with D uncertain. The CDR3 totals 15 residues. Germline CDR1 reads SGHNT; CDR2 reads YYREEE (reference sequence). The V gene lost 3 bases and the J gene lost 1 base, with 13 bases spanning the gap. The CDR3 coding sequence is TGTGCCAGCAGCTCACTCGACGGACCGAACACTGAAGCTTTCTTT. Translation gives CASSSLDGPNTEAFF.

Worth noting for this clonotype: The junction departs from germline at one end; a sequencing error may be responsible. The chain has TRBV7-6 and TRBJ2-7, with a weak D call TRBD1 (6 bases). The CDR3 has 15 residues. Germline CDR1 is SGHVS and CDR2 is FNYEAQ. CDR3: CASSPSDITGTEQYF. The CDR3 nucleotides are TGTGCTAGCAGCCCTTCGGACATTACAGGGACCGAGCAGTACTTC.

The chain has TRBV3-1 and TRBJ1-5; D is uncertain. The CDR3 is made up of 15 amino acids. V was clipped by 1 base and J by 6 bases, with 13 bases between them. Germline-derived CDR1 and CDR2 are LGHDT and YNNKEL (reference sequence). This chain's CDR3 is CASSQGRGSGQPQHF. CDR3 nucleotides: TGTGCCAGCAGCCAAGGTCGGGGAAGCGGTCAGCCCCAGCATTTT.

This rearrangement joins TRBV29-1 to TRBJ1-5; D ambiguous. The V and J ends lost 6 bases and 0 bases respectively, with 9 bases between them. The CDR3 loop spans 13 amino acids. Germline CDR1 reads SQVTM; CDR2 reads ANQGSEA. In DNA form, the CDR3 reads TGCAGCGTGGCCAGTGATAGCAATCAGCCCCAGCATTTT. Its translation is CSVASDSNQPQHF.

The rearrangement uses TRBV25-1 and TRBJ1-3; the D gene is possibly TRBD1 (5 bases). The CDR3 is 15 residues long. Germline V gene lookup returns CDR1 MGHDK and CDR2 SYGVNS. Trimming took 7 bases from V and 0 from J, leaving 13 bases between them. The CDR3 DNA follows: TGTGCCAGCACGGCAGGGCTTTACTCTGGAAACACCATATATTTT. Translation: CASTAGLYSGNTIYF.

This rearrangement joins TRBV12-3 or TRBV12-4 to TRBJ2-3; tentatively, D is TRBD1 (6 bases). Trimming pared 2 bases from V and 1 base from J, leaving 10 bases between. The CDR3 runs to 15 residues. CDR3 DNA sequence: TGTGCCAGCAGTTTAAGGGACAAAGGCACAGATACGCAGTATTTT. It specifies CASSLRDKGTDTQYF.

The chain joins TRBV5-1 to TRBJ2-5, with D possibly TRBD1 on 5 matching bases. V lost 3 bases and J 2 bases, leaving 17 bases between the germline ends. Germline loops: CDR1 SGHRS, CDR2 YFSETQ. CDR3 size: 16 residues. CDR3 amino acids: CASSWSARAPQETQYF. Here the CDR3 DNA reads TGCGCCAGCAGCTGGTCAGCCAGGGCCCCACAAGAGACCCAGTACTTC.

This clonotype has a handful of counts. The chain couples TRBV5-5 to TRBJ1-2; D uncertain. The germline CDR1 and CDR2 sequences are SGHKS and YYEKEE (reference sequence). With 1 base removed from V and 2 bases from J, the gap between germline ends came to 6 bases. The CDR3 is 13 residues long. CDR3 in amino acids: CASSLTSNYGYTF. DNA of the CDR3: TGTGCCAGCAGCTTGACAAGCAACTATGGCTACACCTTC.

J is TRBJ2-7 and V is TRBV4-1; TRBD1 is a possible D gene (6 bases). The V end lost 8 bases, the J end lost 0 bases, and 14 bases lay between the germline ends. The germline V gene encodes CDR1 MGHRA and CDR2 YSYEKL. This CDR3 spans 14 amino acids. CDR3 loop: CASAQGPISYEQYF. Written as DNA, the CDR3 is TGCGCCAGCGCCCAGGGGCCCATCTCCTACGAGCAGTACTTC.

The chain has TRBV12-3 or TRBV12-4 and TRBJ1-1; 10 nucleotides line up with TRBD1. This CDR3 comprises 14 residues. V lost 3 bases and J lost 7; bases outside the gene matches: 5. The CDR3 spells CASSFSTGGIEAFF. Written as DNA, the CDR3 is TGTGCCAGCAGTTTCTCGACAGGGGGCATTGAAGCTTTCTTT.

This clonotype was seen a few times. The V gene is TRBV5-1, the J gene TRBJ1-1; D remains ambiguous. V was trimmed by 1 base and J by 5 bases, leaving 9 bases between them. CDR3 length: 13 residues. CDR1 and CDR2 (germline): SGHRS, YFSETQ. CDR3 sequence (DNA): TGCGCCAGCAGCTTGTCTTTGGGGACTGAAGCTTTCTTT. This gives the protein CASSLSLGTEAFF.

The rearrangement links TRBV4-2 to TRBJ1-6; TRBD1 matches 9 bases. J was trimmed by 8 bases and V by 4 bases; bases with no gene match: 3. CDR1 is LGHNA and CDR2 is YNFKEQ in the germline V gene. This CDR3 has 14 residues. DNA of the CDR3: TGTGCCAGCAGCCTACAGGGGGCAGATTCACCCCTCCACTTT. Translation: CASSLQGADSPLHF.

V is TRBV7-9 and J is TRBJ2-7; D gene ambiguous. V was shortened by 2 bases and J by 2 bases, with 7 bases between the two germline ends. There are 13 residues in the CDR3. Per germline, CDR1 SEHNR and CDR2 FQNEAQ (reference sequence). CDR3 bases: TGTGCCAGCAGCTTAACTGACCCCTACGAGCAGTACTTC. Translated: CASSLTDPYEQYF.

There are a few counts of this clonotype. The chain has TRBV5-1 and TRBJ2-5; D possibly corresponds to TRBD1 (6 bases). V was cut by 1 base and J by 3 bases, with 7 bases left in between. CDR1 is SGHRS and CDR2 is YFSETQ in the germline V gene. This CDR3 is built from 13 residues. DNA for the CDR3: TGCGCCAGCAGCTTGTGGACAGAAGAGACCCAGTACTTC. It specifies CASSLWTEETQYF.

In this sample, this clonotype turned up a few times. This sequence joins TRBV24-1 and TRBJ1-4; 10 bases are a match to TRBD1. Losses at the gene ends were 3 bases for V and 5 bases for J; bases not matched to a gene: 2. In germline, CDR1 is KGHDR, CDR2 SFDVKD. This CDR3 comprises 15 residues. This CDR3 reads CATSDATGGNEKLFF. CDR3 bases: TGTGCCACCAGTGATGCGACAGGGGGCAATGAAAAACTGTTTTTT.

This chain links TRBV28 with TRBJ2-7; weak D call: TRBD1 (5 bases). V was clipped by 3 bases and J by 0 bases, with 9 bases between them. Germline CDR1 reads MDHEN; CDR2 reads SYDVKM. The CDR3 is 14 residues long. CDR3 sequence reads: CASSFIQGSYEQYF. In DNA form, the CDR3 reads TGTGCCAGCAGTTTTATCCAGGGCTCCTACGAGCAGTACTTC.

This clonotype has only a few counts. The chain joins TRBV7-2 to TRBJ1-3, with D hard to call. The V end lost 1 base, the J end lost 4 bases, and 8 bases lay between the germline ends. Germline CDR1 and CDR2: SGHTA and FQGNSA. The CDR3 has 14 residues. CDR3 bases: TGTGCCAGCAGCTTAGGCTCTGGGGGAAACACCATATATTTT. This gives the protein CASSLGSGGNTIYF.

The table lists this clonotype with a few counts. The CDR3 loop is CSARGHSGGNTIYF. CDR3 coding DNA: TGCAGTGCTAGAGGTCACAGCGGAGGAAACACCATATATTTT. The J gene is TRBJ1-3, the V gene TRBV20-1, with D unresolved. From germline, CDR1 is DFQATT and CDR2 SNEGSKA (reference sequence). V dropped 1 base and J dropped 4 bases, with 11 bases sitting between them. CDR3 length equals 14 residues.

This clonotype has just a few counts. This chain joins TRBV6-5 and TRBJ1-6, with D perhaps TRBD1 (6 bases). Trimming pared 8 bases from V and 6 bases from J, leaving 14 bases between. The CDR3 is 14 amino acids. Looked up from germline, CDR1 is MNHEY and CDR2 is SVGAGI. CDR3 region: CASRLQGTNSPLHF. DNA of the CDR3: TGTGCCAGCCGATTACAGGGTACTAATTCACCCCTCCACTTT.

This clonotype occurred a few times. The gene calls are TRBV6-6 and TRBJ1-3; TRBD1 is a possible D gene (6 bases). This CDR3 comprises 16 residues. Germline V gene lookup returns CDR1 MNHNY and CDR2 SVGAGI (reference sequence). The V gene lost 6 bases and the J gene lost 0 bases, with 15 bases spanning the gap. The CDR3 DNA sequence: TGTGCCAGCAGCGCCGACAGGCAGATCTCTGGAAACACCATATATTTT. Its protein product is CASSADRQISGNTIYF.

The V call is TRBV28, the J call TRBJ2-6; 8 nucleotides match TRBD1. The germline V gene has CDR1 MDHEN and CDR2 SYDVKM. CDR3 size: 17 residues. J gave up 2 bases and V 6 bases, and 9 bases lay outside the gene matches. For the CDR3, the DNA is TGTGCCAGCAGCCTGGCAGGGGGCTATGCTGGGGCCAACGTCCTGACTTTC. Translation: CASSLAGGYAGANVLTF.

A few counts support this clonotype. The chain uses TRBV30 and TRBJ1-1; maybe TRBD1 (6 bases). CDR1 and CDR2 (germline): GTSNPN, SVGIG (reference sequence). With 3 bases removed from V and 0 bases from J, the gap between germline ends came to 11 bases. The CDR3 runs to 14 residues. This chain's CDR3 is CAWSAGALNTEAFF. In DNA, the CDR3 is TGTGCCTGGAGCGCAGGGGCTCTGAACACTGAAGCTTTCTTT.

This clonotype was recorded a few times. The chain joins TRBV3-1 to TRBJ1-2; TRBD1 is a possible D gene (5 bases). This CDR3 contains 14 residues. V was trimmed by 1 base and J by 4 bases, leaving 10 bases between them. Germline CDR1 LGHDT, CDR2 YNNKEL (reference sequence). The CDR3 DNA sequence: TGTGCCAGCAGCCAAGTGGGACGGCCCTATGGCTACACCTTC. Its protein product is CASSQVGRPYGYTF.

The chain joins TRBV5-5 to TRBJ2-7, with a tentative D call TRBD1 (6 bases). Germline V CDR1 and CDR2: SGHKS, YYEKEE (reference sequence). Trimming left V 5 bases short and J 2 bases short, with 14 bases between. The CDR3 spans 14 residues. The CDR3 bases are TGTGCCAGCAGTAGATGGACAGAAACCTACGAGCAGTACTTC. Encoded protein: CASSRWTETYEQYF.

This clonotype came up a few times. The rearrangement links TRBV20-1 to TRBJ1-6, with D perhaps TRBD1 (5 bases). The V end was cut by 2 bases, the J end by 12 bases, with 11 bases between. CDR3 length: 12 residues. Germline CDR1 is DFQATT and CDR2 is SNEGSKA (reference sequence). The CDR3 sequence: CSARKGPGPLHF. Here the CDR3 DNA reads TGCAGTGCTAGAAAGGGGCCGGGACCCCTCCACTTT.